Presented here are 21 T cell receptor beta chains from one specimen sequenced in a study of CD8+ T cells in alopecia areata. Described treatment: oral pan-JAK inhibitor, 5-10 mg twice daily. Reverse transcribed after extraction, RNA yielded cDNA as the sequencing template. Measured with immunoSEQ multiplex PCR; TCRdb has only the in-frame clones, and not every one. The data show roughly 190,000 clones, approximately 60% seen once. The source was CD4+ T cells sorted from blood, collected at week 4, from a patient treated with tofacitinib. The receptor source for this set is a human donor with alopecia areata.

This rearrangement joins TRBV28 to TRBJ1-2, with 7 nucleotides matching TRBD1. CDR3 size: 15 residues. Germline CDR1 reads MDHEN; CDR2 reads SYDVKM. J was trimmed by 8 bases and V by 5 bases; bases with no gene match: 14. The CDR3 loop reads CASSPGGGAMRGYTF. The CDR3 bases are TGTGCCAGCAGTCCCGGAGGGGGCGCGATGAGAGGCTACACCTTC.

V usage is TRBV18 and J usage is TRBJ2-5, with unresolved D. This CDR3 is 13 amino acids long. In germline, CDR1 is KGHSH, CDR2 LQKENI. Trimming took off 2 bases at V and 1 base at J, with 5 bases between the two ends. The CDR3 protein is CASSPEFQETQYF. The CDR3 DNA reads as TGTGCCAGCTCACCAGAGTTCCAAGAGACCCAGTACTTC.

V is TRBV29-1 and J is TRBJ1-1; no firm D call. CDR3 length: 11 amino acids. CDR1 is SQVTM and CDR2 is ANQGSEA in the germline V gene. V lost 5 bases to trimming and J lost 4 bases, with 8 bases between them. The CDR3 DNA is TGCAGCGTTTCAAGTAGCACTGAAGCTTTCTTT. Its protein product is CSVSSSTEAFF.

The chain has TRBV29-1 and TRBJ2-7; a possible D gene is TRBD2 (7 bases). The length of the CDR3 is 12 residues. With 7 bases removed from V and 3 bases from J, the gap between germline ends came to 13 bases. Germline CDR1 reads SQVTM; CDR2 reads ANQGSEA. The CDR3 region has the DNA TGCAGCGCGAGGGGGGGCCTCTACGAGCAGTACTTC. Its translation is CSARGGLYEQYF.

This clone was observed a few times. CDR3 region: CSVPPGTPGYEQYF. DNA for the CDR3: TGCAGCGTTCCCCCTGGGACTCCCGGGTACGAGCAGTACTTC. The V and J genes are TRBV29-1 and TRBJ2-7, with D maybe TRBD2 (6 bases). Trimming pared 5 bases from V and 4 bases from J, leaving 18 bases between. Germline V gene sequence: CDR1 SQVTM, CDR2 ANQGSEA. The CDR3 spans 14 residues.

V and J are TRBV4-1 and TRBJ1-5; possibly TRBD1 for D (6 bases). The V gene lost 2 bases and the J gene lost 6 bases, with 14 bases spanning the gap. From germline, CDR1 is MGHRA and CDR2 YSYEKL. The CDR3 runs to 15 residues. The CDR3 bases are TGCGCCAGCAGCCAATCCAACAGGGTTCCTCAGCCCCAGCATTTT. Amino acid sequence: CASSQSNRVPQPQHF.

This chain links TRBV30 with TRBJ1-1; no definite D call. The CDR3 spans 13 residues. Germline V CDR1 and CDR2: GTSNPN, SVGIG (reference sequence). Trimming took off 6 bases at V and 6 bases at J, with 17 bases between the two ends. The CDR3 spells CACPLWGRAEAFF. The CDR3 DNA reads TGTGCCTGTCCCCTCTGGGGAAGGGCTGAAGCTTTCTTT. Full variable domain (missing parts from reference TRBV30 and TRBJ1-1): SQTIHQWPATLVQPVGSPLSLECTVEGTSNPNLYWYRQAAGRGLQLLFYSVGIGQISSEVPQNLSASRPQDRQFILSSKKLLLSDSGFYLCACPLWGRAEAFFGQGTRLTVV.

In its sample, this clone was seen a few times. V is TRBV5-1 and J is TRBJ2-5; D is possibly TRBD2 (6 bases). Deletions cut 4 bases from V and 1 base from J, with 14 bases between. From germline, CDR1 is SGHRS and CDR2 YFSETQ. CDR3 length equals 15 residues. CDR3 protein: CASSMVAEPQETQYF. DNA of the CDR3: TGCGCCAGCAGCATGGTAGCGGAACCCCAAGAGACCCAGTACTTC.

The CDR3, as DNA: TGTGCCAGCAGCCCCCAAACCACAGGGTATGGCGAGACCCAGTACTTC. Protein sequence: CASSPQTTGYGETQYF. V is TRBV7-2 and J is TRBJ2-5; TRBD1 might be the D (6 bases). CDR3 size: 16 residues. Between the trimmed V and J ends, which lost 5 bases and 5 bases, there was a span of 21 bases. CDR1 SGHTA and CDR2 FQGNSA come from the germline V gene. The variable domain in full, completed from reference TRBV7-2 and TRBJ2-5, reads GAGVSQSPSNKVTEKGKDVELRCDPISGHTALYWYRQSLGQGLEFLIYFQGNSAPDKSGLPSDRFSAERTGGSVSTLTIQRTQQEDSAVYLCASSPQTTGYGETQYFGPGTRLLVL.

The rearrangement links TRBV29-1 to TRBJ2-7; D might be TRBD2 (6 bases). The CDR3 runs 12 residues. CDR1 and CDR2 from the germline V gene are SQVTM and ANQGSEA. The DNA for the CDR3 is TGCAGTATTAAGGAGGGTGGTGTCGAGCAGTACTTC. It encodes CSIKEGGVEQYF.

This chain connects TRBV7-8 to TRBJ2-6; no clear D gene. Germline loops: CDR1 SGHVS, CDR2 FQNEAQ. This CDR3 has 14 residues. Trimming stripped 4 bases from V and 1 base from J, with 5 bases between. The CDR3: CASSYLSGANVLTF. CDR3 nucleotides: TGTGCCAGCAGCTACCTTTCTGGGGCCAACGTCCTGACTTTC.

This clone was seen more than once but under ten times. V gene TRBV9 combines with J gene TRBJ2-3; perhaps TRBD2 as D (6 bases). Trimming took off 0 bases at V and 6 bases at J, with 11 bases between the two ends. The CDR3 extends over 14 amino acids. Germline CDR1 is SGDLS and CDR2 is YYNGEE. DNA of the CDR3: TGTGCCAGCAGCGTAGCTCCGGGAGCCGATACGCAGTATTTT. It encodes CASSVAPGADTQYF.

V usage is TRBV15 and J usage is TRBJ2-2, with 11 bases lining up with TRBD1. This CDR3 is 17 amino acids long. J lost 4 bases, V lost 7 bases, and 11 bases had no gene match. Germline CDR1 LNHNV, CDR2 YYDKDF (reference sequence). CDR3 nucleotides: TGTGCCACCACCCAGTGGGGGGACAGGGGGATCACCGGGGAGCTGTTTTTT. Amino acids: CATTQWGDRGITGELFF. The full variable domain, rest sourced from reference TRBV15 and TRBJ2-2, is DAMVIQNPRYQVTQFGKPVTLSCSQTLNHNVMYWYQQKSSQAPKLLFHYYDKDFNNEADTPDNFQSRRPNTSFCFLDIRSPGLGDTAMYLCATTQWGDRGITGELFFGEGSRLTVL.

Ten or more counts support this clone. This chain connects TRBV4-1 to TRBJ2-2; the match to TRBD1 covers 7 bases. Per germline, CDR1 MGHRA and CDR2 YSYEKL. The CDR3 consists of 16 residues. The junction had 7 bases not matched to a gene; V was cut back by 1 base and J by 5 bases. The CDR3: CASSQATGVVTGELFF. The CDR3 DNA is TGCGCCAGCAGCCAAGCTACAGGGGTCGTAACCGGGGAGCTGTTTTTT.

CDR3 residues: CASGFRDLGGSKNIQYF. DNA for the CDR3: TGTGCTAGTGGTTTCCGGGACTTAGGCGGATCCAAAAACATTCAGTACTTC. The rearrangement joins TRBV12-5 to TRBJ2-4, with D possibly TRBD2 on 6 matching bases. The length of the CDR3 is 17 residues. V lost 3 bases and J lost 2, with 17 bases in between. The germline CDR1 and CDR2 sequences are LGHNT and FRNRAP. The variable domain in full, completed from reference TRBV12-5 and TRBJ2-4, reads DARVTQTPRHKVTEMGQEVTMRCQPILGHNTVFWYRQTMMQGLELLAYFRNRAPLDDSGMPKDRFSAEMPDATLATLKIQPSEPRDSAVYFCASGFRDLGGSKNIQYFGAGTRLSVL.

The chain combines TRBV28 with TRBJ2-4; TRBD1 matches 9 bases. Germline trimming cut 5 bases from V and 8 bases from J; bases unmatched to any gene: 10. In germline, CDR1 is MDHEN, CDR2 SYDVKM. The CDR3 length is 15 residues. The CDR3 reads CASSLPGQGVDIQYF. The CDR3 DNA follows: TGTGCCAGCAGTCTTCCGGGACAGGGTGTGGACATTCAGTACTTC.

The V and J genes are TRBV7-9 and TRBJ2-1, with 7 bases lining up with TRBD2. The CDR3 consists of 14 residues. Germline trimming cut 4 bases from V and 11 bases from J; bases unmatched to any gene: 11. The germline CDR1 and CDR2 sequences are SEHNR and FQNEAQ (reference sequence). The DNA of the CDR3 is TGTGCCAGCAGCTCAAGACTAGCTGGGGCCAAGCAGTTCTTC. This sequence encodes CASSSRLAGAKQFF. Using reference TRBV7-9 and TRBJ2-1 for the parts outside the CDR3, the full variable domain is DTGVSQNPRHKITKRGQNVTFRCDPISEHNRLYWYRQTLGQGPEFLTYFQNEAQLEKSRLLSDRFSAERPKGSFSTLEIQRTEQGDSAMYLCASSSRLAGAKQFFGPGTRLTVL.

V usage is TRBV15 and J usage is TRBJ2-5; D gene uncertain. Germline V lookup: CDR1 LNHNV, CDR2 YYDKDF (reference sequence). Between the trimmed V and J ends, which lost 0 bases and 5 bases, there was a span of 10 bases. This CDR3 comprises 14 residues. CDR3 coding DNA: TGTGCCACCAGCAGAGATCTTCCCGAGGAGACCCAGTACTTC. Its translation is CATSRDLPEETQYF. The complete variable domain, with remaining parts taken from reference TRBV15 and TRBJ2-5, reads DAMVIQNPRYQVTQFGKPVTLSCSQTLNHNVMYWYQQKSSQAPKLLFHYYDKDFNNEADTPDNFQSRRPNTSFCFLDIRSPGLGDTAMYLCATSRDLPEETQYFGPGTRLLVL.

The gene calls are TRBV5-1 and TRBJ1-4; maybe TRBD1 (6 bases). The V gene's germline CDR1 is SGHRS and CDR2 YFSETQ. The CDR3 is 13 residues long. Deletions cut 2 bases from V and 8 bases from J, with 10 bases between. The CDR3 nucleotides read TGCGCCAGCAGCTTTACAGGGCAAGAAAAACTGTTTTTT. It yields the protein CASSFTGQEKLFF. Full variable domain (outside the CDR3, taken from reference TRBV5-1 and TRBJ1-4): KAGVTQTPRYLIKTRGQQVTLSCSPISGHRSVSWYQQTPGQGLQFLFEYFSETQRNKGNFPGRFSGRQFSNSRSEMNVSTLELGDSALYLCASSFTGQEKLFFGSGTQLSVL.

V gene TRBV4-3 combines with J gene TRBJ2-3, with a possible D match to TRBD2 (6 bases). V gave up 0 bases and J gave up 1 base, with 11 bases separating them. This CDR3 region has 16 residues. Per the germline V gene, CDR1 is LGHNA and CDR2 is YSLEER. The CDR3 protein is CASSQDGGVGTDTQYF. The CDR3 DNA reads TGCGCCAGCAGCCAAGATGGCGGGGTAGGCACAGATACGCAGTATTTT.

The chain couples TRBV7-2 to TRBJ1-5, with 7 bases fitting TRBD1. Germline V gene data show CDR1 as SGHTA and CDR2 as FQGNSA. Trimming removed 3 bases from V and 6 bases from J; junction bases left unmatched: 8. The CDR3 covers 15 residues. The CDR3 region has the DNA TGTGCCAGCAGCTTGGGGGACAGTCTAAGTCAGCCCCAGCATTTT. It translates to CASSLGDSLSQPQHF.